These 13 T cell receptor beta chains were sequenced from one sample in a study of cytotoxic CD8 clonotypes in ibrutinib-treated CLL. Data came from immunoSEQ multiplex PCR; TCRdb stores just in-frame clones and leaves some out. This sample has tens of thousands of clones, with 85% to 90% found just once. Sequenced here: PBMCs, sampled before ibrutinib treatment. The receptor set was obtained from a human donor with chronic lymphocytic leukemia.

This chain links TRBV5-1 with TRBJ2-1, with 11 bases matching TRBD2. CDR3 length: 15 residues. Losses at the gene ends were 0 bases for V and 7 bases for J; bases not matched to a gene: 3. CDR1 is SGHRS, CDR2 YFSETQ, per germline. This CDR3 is CASSLGTSGRNEQFF. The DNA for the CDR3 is TGCGCCAGCAGCTTGGGAACTAGCGGGAGAAATGAGCAGTTCTTC.

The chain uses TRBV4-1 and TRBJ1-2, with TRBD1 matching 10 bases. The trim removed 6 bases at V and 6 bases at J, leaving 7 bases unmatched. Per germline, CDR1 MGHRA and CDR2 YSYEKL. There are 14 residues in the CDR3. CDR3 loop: CASSWTGQGNGYTF. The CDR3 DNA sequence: TGCGCCAGCAGTTGGACGGGACAGGGGAATGGCTACACCTTC.

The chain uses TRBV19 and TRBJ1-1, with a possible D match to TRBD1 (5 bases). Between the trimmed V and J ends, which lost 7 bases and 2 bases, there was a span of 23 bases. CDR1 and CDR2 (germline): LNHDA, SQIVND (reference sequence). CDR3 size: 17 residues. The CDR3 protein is CASMILPGPTLNTEAFF. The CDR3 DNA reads TGTGCCAGTATGATCCTGCCGGGACCAACCCTAAACACTGAAGCTTTCTTT.

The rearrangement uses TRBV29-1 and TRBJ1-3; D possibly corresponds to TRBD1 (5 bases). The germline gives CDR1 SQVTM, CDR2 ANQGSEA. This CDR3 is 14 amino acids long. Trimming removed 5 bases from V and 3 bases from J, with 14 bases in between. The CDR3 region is CSVSDTLIGNTIYF. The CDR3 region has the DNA TGCAGCGTTTCGGACACATTAATTGGAAACACCATATATTTT.

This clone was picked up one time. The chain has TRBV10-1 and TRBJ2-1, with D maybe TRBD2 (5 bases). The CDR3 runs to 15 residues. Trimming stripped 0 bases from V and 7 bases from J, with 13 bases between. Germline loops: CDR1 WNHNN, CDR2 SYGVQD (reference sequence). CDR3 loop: CASSESGGWGNEQFF. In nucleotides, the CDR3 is TGCGCCAGCAGTGAGTCGGGCGGGTGGGGAAATGAGCAGTTCTTC.

CDR3 protein: CASSAVLGIGTDTQYF. CDR3 coding DNA: TGTGCCAGCAGTGCCGTGCTGGGAATAGGCACAGATACGCAGTATTTT. The V call is TRBV6-1, the J call TRBJ2-3; the D is unclear. V lost 4 bases and J lost 1, with 15 bases in between. The CDR3 is 16 residues long. The germline gives CDR1 MNHNS, CDR2 SASEGT.

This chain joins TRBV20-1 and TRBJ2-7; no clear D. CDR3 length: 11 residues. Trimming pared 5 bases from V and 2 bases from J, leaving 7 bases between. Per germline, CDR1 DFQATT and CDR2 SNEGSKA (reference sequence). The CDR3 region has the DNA TGCAGTGCTTGGTCCACCTACGAGCAGTACTTC. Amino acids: CSAWSTYEQYF.

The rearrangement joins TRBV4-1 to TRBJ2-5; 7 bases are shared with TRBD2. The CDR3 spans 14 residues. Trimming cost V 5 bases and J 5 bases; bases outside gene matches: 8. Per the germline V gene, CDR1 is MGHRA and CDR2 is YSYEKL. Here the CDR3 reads CASSRTRVVETQYF. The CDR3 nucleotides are TGCGCCAGCAGCAGGACTAGGGTGGTGGAGACCCAGTACTTC.

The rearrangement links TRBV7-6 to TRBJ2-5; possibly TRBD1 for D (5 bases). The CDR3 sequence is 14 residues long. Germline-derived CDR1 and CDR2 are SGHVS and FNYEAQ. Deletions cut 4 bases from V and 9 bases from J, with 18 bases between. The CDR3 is CASSSDKAHMAQYF. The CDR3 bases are TGTGCCAGCAGCTCGGACAAGGCCCACATGGCCCAGTACTTC.

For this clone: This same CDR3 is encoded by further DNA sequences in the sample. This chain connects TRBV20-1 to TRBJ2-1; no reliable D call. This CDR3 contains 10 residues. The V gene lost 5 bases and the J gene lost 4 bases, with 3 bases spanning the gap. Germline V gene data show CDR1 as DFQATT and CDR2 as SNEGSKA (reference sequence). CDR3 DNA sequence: TGCAGTGCTGCGTACAATGAGCAGTTCTTC. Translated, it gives CSAAYNEQFF.

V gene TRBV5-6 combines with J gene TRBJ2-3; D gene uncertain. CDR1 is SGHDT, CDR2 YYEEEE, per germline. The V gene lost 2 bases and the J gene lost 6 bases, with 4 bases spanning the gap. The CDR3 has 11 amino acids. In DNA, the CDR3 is TGTGCCAGCAGCTTACAGGATACGCAGTATTTT. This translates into CASSLQDTQYF.

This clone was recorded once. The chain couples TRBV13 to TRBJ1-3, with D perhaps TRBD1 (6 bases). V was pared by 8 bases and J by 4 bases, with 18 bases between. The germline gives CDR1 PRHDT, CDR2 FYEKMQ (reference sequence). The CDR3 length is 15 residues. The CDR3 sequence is CASSTGRLSGNTIYF. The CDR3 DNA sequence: TGTGCCAGCTCGACAGGCCGGCTTTCCGGAAACACCATATATTTT.

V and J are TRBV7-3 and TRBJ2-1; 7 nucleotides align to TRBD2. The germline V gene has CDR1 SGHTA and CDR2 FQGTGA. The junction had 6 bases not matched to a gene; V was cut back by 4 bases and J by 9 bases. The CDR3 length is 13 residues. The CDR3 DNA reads TGTGCCAGCAGCTGGGGAGGGAAAGGTGAGCAGTTCTTC. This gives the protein CASSWGGKGEQFF.